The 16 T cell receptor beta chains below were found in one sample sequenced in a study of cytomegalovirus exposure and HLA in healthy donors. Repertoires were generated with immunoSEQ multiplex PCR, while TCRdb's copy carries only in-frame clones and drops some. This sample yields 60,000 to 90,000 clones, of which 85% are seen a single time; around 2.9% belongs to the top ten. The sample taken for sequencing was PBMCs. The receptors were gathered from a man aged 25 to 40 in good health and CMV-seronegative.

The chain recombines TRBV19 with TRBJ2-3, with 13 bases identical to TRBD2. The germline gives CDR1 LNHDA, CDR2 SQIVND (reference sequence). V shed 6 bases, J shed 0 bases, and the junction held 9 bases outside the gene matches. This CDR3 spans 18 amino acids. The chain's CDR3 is CASSMMLGLAGSTDTQYF. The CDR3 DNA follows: TGTGCCAGTAGCATGATGCTGGGACTAGCGGGAAGCACAGATACGCAGTATTTT.

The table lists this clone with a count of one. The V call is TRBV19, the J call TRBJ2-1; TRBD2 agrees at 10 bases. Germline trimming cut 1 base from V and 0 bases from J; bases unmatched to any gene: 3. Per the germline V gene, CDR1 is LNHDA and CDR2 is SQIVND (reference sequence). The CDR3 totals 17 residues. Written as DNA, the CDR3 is TGTGCCAGTAGTATAGGGTCTAGCGGGGGCTCCTACAATGAGCAGTTCTTC. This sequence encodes CASSIGSSGGSYNEQFF.

Here the CDR3 reads CASSYRRNTEAFF. CDR3 coding DNA: TGTGCCAGCAGTTATCGCAGGAACACTGAAGCTTTCTTT. The V and J genes are TRBV27 and TRBJ1-1; D is unresolved. Trimming cost V 4 bases and J 1 base, with 7 bases left between them. The CDR3 runs to 13 residues. The germline V gene encodes CDR1 MNHEY and CDR2 SMNVEV (reference sequence).

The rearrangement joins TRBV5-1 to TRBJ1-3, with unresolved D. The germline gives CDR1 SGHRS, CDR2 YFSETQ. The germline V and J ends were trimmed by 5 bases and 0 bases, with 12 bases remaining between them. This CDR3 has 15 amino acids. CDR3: CASRDPRSSGNTIYF. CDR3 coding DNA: TGCGCCAGCAGAGACCCTAGGTCCTCTGGAAACACCATATATTTT.

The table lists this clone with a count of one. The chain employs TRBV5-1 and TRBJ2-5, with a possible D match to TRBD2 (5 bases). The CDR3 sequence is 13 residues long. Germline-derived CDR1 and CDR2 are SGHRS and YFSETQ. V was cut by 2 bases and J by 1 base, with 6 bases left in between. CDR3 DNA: TGCGCCAGCAGCTTCGGGGTCCAAGAGACCCAGTACTTC. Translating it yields CASSFGVQETQYF.

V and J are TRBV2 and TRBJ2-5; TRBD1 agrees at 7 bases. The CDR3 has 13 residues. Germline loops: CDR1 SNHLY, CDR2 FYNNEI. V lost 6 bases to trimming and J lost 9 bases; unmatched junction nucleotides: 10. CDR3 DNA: TGTGCCAGCAGGTCGACAGGGTGGGCGGCCCAGTACTTC. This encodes CASRSTGWAAQYF.

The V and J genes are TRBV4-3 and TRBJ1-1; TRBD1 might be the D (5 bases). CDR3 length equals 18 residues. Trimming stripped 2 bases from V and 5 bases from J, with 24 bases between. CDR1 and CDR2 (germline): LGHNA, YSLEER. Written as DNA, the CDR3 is TGCGCCAGCAGCCAAACCCCTGGCAGGGTAGGTGGCAGAACTGAAGCTTTCTTT. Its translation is CASSQTPGRVGGRTEAFF.

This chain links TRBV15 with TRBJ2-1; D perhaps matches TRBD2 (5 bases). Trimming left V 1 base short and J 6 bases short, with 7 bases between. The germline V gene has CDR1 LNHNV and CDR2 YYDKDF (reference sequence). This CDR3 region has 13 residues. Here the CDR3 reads CATSRVRGNEQFF. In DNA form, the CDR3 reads TGTGCCACCAGCAGAGTACGGGGCAATGAGCAGTTCTTC.

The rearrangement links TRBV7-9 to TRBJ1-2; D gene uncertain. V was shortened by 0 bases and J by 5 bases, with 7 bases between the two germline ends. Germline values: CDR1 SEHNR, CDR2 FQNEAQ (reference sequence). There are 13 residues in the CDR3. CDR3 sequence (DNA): TGTGCCAGCAGCTTAGCAGCACTTTATGGCTACACCTTC. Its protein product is CASSLAALYGYTF.

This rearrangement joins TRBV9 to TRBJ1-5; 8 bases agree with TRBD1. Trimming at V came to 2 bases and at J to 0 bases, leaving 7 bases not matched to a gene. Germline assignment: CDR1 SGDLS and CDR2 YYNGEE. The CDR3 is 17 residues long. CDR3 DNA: TGTGCCAGCAGCGTTCTCCAGGGGGCCCTTAGCAATCAGCCCCAGCATTTT. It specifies CASSVLQGALSNQPQHF. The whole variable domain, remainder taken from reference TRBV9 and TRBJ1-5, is DSGVTQTPKHLITATGQRVTLRCSPRSGDLSVYWYQQSLDQGLQFLIQYYNGEERAKGNILERFSAQQFPDLHSELNLSSLELGDSALYFCASSVLQGALSNQPQHFGDGTRLSIL.

CDR3 region: CASSPPRDSVLTEAFF. The CDR3 DNA is TGTGCCAGCTCACCACCGAGGGACTCCGTCCTCACTGAAGCTTTCTTT. This sequence joins TRBV18 and TRBJ1-1; possible D gene TRBD1, 5 bases. Looked up from germline, CDR1 is KGHSH and CDR2 is LQKENI. The V and J ends lost 0 bases and 4 bases respectively, with 15 bases between them. This CDR3 spans 16 amino acids.

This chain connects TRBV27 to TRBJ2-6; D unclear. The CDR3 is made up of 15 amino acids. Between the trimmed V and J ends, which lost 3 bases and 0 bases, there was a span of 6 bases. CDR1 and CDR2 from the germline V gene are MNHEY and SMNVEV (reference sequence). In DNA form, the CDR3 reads TGTGCCAGCAGTTTGCAGTACTCTGGGGCCAACGTCCTGACTTTC. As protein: CASSLQYSGANVLTF.

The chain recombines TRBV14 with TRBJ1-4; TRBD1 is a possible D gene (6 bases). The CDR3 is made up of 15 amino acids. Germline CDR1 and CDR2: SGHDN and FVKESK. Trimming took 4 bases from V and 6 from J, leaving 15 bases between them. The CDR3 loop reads CASSRGGAAYEKLFF. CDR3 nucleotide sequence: TGTGCCAGCAGCCGCGGGGGGGCAGCCTATGAAAAACTGTTTTTT.

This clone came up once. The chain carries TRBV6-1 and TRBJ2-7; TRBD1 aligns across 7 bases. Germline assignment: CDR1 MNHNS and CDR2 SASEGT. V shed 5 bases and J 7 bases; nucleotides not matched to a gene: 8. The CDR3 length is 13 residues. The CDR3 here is CASSLDRVREQYV. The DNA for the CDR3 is TGTGCCAGCAGTCTCGACAGGGTGAGGGAGCAGTACGTC.

The CDR3 is CASSFRRDSDGYTF. CDR3 DNA sequence: TGTGCCAGCAGCTTTCGACGGGATTCGGATGGCTACACCTTC. This chain links TRBV7-2 with TRBJ1-2; D is undetermined. V was trimmed by 3 bases and J by 6 bases, leaving 14 bases between them. Germline V CDR1 and CDR2: SGHTA, FQGNSA. This CDR3 is 14 amino acids long.

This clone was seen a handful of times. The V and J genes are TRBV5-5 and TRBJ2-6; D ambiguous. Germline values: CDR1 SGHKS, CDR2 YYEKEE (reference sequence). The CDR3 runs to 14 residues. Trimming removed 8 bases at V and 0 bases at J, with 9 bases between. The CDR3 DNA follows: TGTGCCAGTTCACAGAGCTCTGGGGCCAACGTCCTGACTTTC. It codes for CASSQSSGANVLTF.